The present TCR beta chain was sequenced within a study of blood T cell repertoires in COVID-19. About the study: Sites in the United States, Italy and Spain provided acute and convalescent COVID-19 samples.

In terms of age and location, participants ranged from roughly 18 to 100 years and lived in about 25 US areas. As handled by the study authors: For nucleated cells, counts were estimated from reference gene primer amplification. The repertoire was sequenced with immunoSEQ multiplex PCR; TCRdb's copy has only in-frame clones and lacks some. The DNA was the basis for D and trimming; V, J and clone size are from that table. Of fewer than 350,000 clones listed, 80% to 90% were seen once; the top ten hold roughly 4.3%. This clonotype was sampled from a woman aged 25 to 39 with acute COVID-19. The sequenced sample consisted of PBMCs or T cells enriched from blood (not recorded which).

The CDR3 protein is CASSSLALDARVYNEQFF. The DNA of the CDR3 is TGTGCCAGCAGCTCACTCGCGCTAGATGCTCGGGTGTACAATGAGCAGTTCTTC. The chain has TRBV7-9 and TRBJ2-1; D gene unclear. V gave up 4 bases and J gave up 4 bases, with 23 bases separating them. CDR3 length: 18 residues. CDR1 is SEHNR, CDR2 FQNEAQ, per germline (reference sequence).